The clone carrying this TCR beta chain was detected once. Roughly 0.45 to 1 ug RNA was reverse transcribed with random hexamers. TCRdb analysed the immunoSEQ multiplex PCR reads with MiXCR anew, one entry per CDR3 protein. The sample comprises about 160,000 distinct CDR3 sequences, approximately 90% of which are singletons, and approximately 0.073% rests with the top ten. The ends lost 3 bases at V and 3 bases at J; junction bases unmatched: 9. This CDR3 contains 17 residues. Germline CDR1 and CDR2: SGHDT and YYEEEE. This sample is part of a study of CD8 T cells in Susac syndrome. The rearrangement uses TRBV5-6 and TRBJ1-6; TRBD1 aligns across 7 bases. The sequencing sample was made of CD4+ T cells from PBMCs. The sequence was collected from a human donor in good health. CDR3 sequence: CASSSGQAGDYNSPLHF. In nucleotides, the CDR3 is TGTGCCAGCAGCTCCGGACAGGCAGGGGACTATAATTCACCCCTCCACTTT.